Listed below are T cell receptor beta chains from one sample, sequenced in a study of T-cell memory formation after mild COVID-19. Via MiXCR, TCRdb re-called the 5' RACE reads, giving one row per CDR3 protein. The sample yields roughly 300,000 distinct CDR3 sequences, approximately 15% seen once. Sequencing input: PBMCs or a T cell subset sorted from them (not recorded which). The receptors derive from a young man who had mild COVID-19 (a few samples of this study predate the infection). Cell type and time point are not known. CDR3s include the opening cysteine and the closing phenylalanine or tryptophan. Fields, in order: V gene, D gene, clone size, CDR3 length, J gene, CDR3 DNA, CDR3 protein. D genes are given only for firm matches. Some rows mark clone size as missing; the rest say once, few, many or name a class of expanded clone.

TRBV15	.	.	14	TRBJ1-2	TGTGCCACCAGCAGAGATCTCGCCGCCTATGGCTACACCTTC	CATSRDLAAYGYTF
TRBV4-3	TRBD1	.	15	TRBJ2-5	TGCGCCAGCAGCCCGGGACAGGGGCGCCGAGAGACCCAGTACTTC	CASSPGQGRRETQYF
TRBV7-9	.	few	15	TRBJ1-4	TGTGCCAGCAGCTTTGAATTGAGGATTAATGAAAAACTGTTTTTT	CASSFELRINEKLFF
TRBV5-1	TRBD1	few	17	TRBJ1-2	TGCGCCAGCAGCTCTGTCCCGGGACAGGGGGCGAGCTATGGCTACACCTTC	CASSSVPGQGASYGYTF
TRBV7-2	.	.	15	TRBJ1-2	TGTGCCAGCAGCTTAGACGGGGTAGAGGGAAGAGGCTACACCTTC	CASSLDGVEGRGYTF
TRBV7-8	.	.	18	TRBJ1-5	TGTGCCAGCAGCTTTGGTGCAGGGACCGACCATAGCAATCAGCCCCAGCATTTT	CASSFGAGTDHSNQPQHF
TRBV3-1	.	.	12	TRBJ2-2	TGTGCCAGCAGCCCGACGGCCGGGGAGCTGTTTTTT	CASSPTAGELFF
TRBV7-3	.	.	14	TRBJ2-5	TGTGCCAGCAGCTTAGACGGAAATCAAGAGACCCAGTACTTC	CASSLDGNQETQYF
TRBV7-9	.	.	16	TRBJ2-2	TGTGCCAGCAGCCTCCCCAGGGAGACGAACACCGGGGAGCTGTTTTTT	CASSLPRETNTGELFF
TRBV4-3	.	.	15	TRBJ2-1	TGCGCCAGCAGCCAGGAGGGGGGGTACTACAATGAGCAGTTCTTC	CASSQEGGYYNEQFF
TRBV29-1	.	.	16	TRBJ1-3	TGCAGCGTTGTGGCAAACACAGGAGCCTCTGGAAACACCATATATTTT	CSVVANTGASGNTIYF
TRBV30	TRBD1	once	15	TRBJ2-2	TGTGCCCAGAAGACGGGACAGGGAATAACCGGGGAGCTGTTTTTT	CAQKTGQGITGELFF
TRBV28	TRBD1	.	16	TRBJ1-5	TGTGCCAGCAGTCTGGGGACAGGCTATCGCAATCAGCCCCAGCATTTT	CASSLGTGYRNQPQHF
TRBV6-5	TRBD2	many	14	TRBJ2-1	TGTGCCAGCAGACTGGGACTAGCGGCCAATGAGCAGTTCTTC	CASRLGLAANEQFF
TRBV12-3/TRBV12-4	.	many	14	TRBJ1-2	TGTGCCAGCAGTTTCTCGACCACAAGTGGTGGCTACACCTTC	CASSFSTTSGGYTF
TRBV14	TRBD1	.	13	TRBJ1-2	TGTGCCAGCAGCCCGAGGACAGGGCATGGCTACACCTTC	CASSPRTGHGYTF
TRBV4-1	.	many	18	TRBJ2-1	TGCGCCAGCAGCCAAGATCCTGGTCCGGGGGCTCCATGGGGTGAGCAGTTCTTC	CASSQDPGPGAPWGEQFF
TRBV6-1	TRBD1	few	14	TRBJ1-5	TGTGCCAGCAGTGGCAGCGGGACAGGCCAGCCCCAGCATTTT	CASSGSGTGQPQHF
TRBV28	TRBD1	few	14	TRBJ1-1	TGTGCCAGCAGACGGACAGGACTGAACACTGAAGCTTTCTTT	CASRRTGLNTEAFF
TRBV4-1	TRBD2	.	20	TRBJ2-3	TGCGCCAGCAGCCAAGGAACGGCCCGGGCTCTCCGGGGGGGCAGGGATACGCAGTATTTT	CASSQGTARALRGGRDTQYF
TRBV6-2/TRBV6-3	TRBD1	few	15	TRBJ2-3	TGTGCCAGCAGCCCAGGGGGTATACTCACAGATACGCAGTATTTT	CASSPGGILTDTQYF
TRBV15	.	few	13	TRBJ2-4	TGTGCCACCAGCAGAGGTGGGGAACTGGCTCAGTACTTC	CATSRGGELAQYF
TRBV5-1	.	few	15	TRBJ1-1	TGCGCCAGCAGCTTGTGGGGGGACGGGAACACTGAAGCTTTCTTT	CASSLWGDGNTEAFF
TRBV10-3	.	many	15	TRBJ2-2	TGTGCCATCAGTGAGTCGGGGCCGAACACCGGGGAGCTGTTTTTT	CAISESGPNTGELFF
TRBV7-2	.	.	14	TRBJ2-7	TGTGCCAGCAGCTTAGAGCTAGAATTGTCCGAGCAGTACTTC	CASSLELELSEQYF
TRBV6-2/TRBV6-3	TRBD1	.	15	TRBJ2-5	TGTGCCAGCAGCCGTGGGACAGTTACCCAAGAGACCCAGTACTTC	CASSRGTVTQETQYF
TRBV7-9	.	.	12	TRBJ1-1	TGTGCCAGCAGCCAGGAGTTCACTGAAGCTTTCTTT	CASSQEFTEAFF
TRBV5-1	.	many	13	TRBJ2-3	TGCGCCAGCAGCCCTCAAGTCACAGATACGCAGTATTTT	CASSPQVTDTQYF
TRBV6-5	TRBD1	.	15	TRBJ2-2	TGTGCCAGCAGTAAAGGACAGGGAGAGACCGGGGAGCTGTTTTTT	CASSKGQGETGELFF
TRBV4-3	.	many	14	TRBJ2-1	TGCGCCAGCAGCCAAGAGTCGACCAGTAATGAGCAGTTCTTC	CASSQESTSNEQFF
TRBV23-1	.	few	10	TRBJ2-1	TGCGCCAGCAGCCGGGATGCGGAGTTCTTC	CASSRDAEFF
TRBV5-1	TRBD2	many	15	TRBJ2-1	TGCGCCAGCAGCATCGGGGGGGGACCCTACAATGAGCAGTTCTTC	CASSIGGGPYNEQFF
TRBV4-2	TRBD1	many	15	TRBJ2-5	TGTGCCAGCAGCCAGGGACAGGGTCGCGCAGAGACCCAGTACTTC	CASSQGQGRAETQYF
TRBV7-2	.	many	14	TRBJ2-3	TGTGCCAGCAGCTTAGCGGGGTCCACAGATACGCAGTATTTT	CASSLAGSTDTQYF
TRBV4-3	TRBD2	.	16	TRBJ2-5	TGCGCCAGCAGCCCAACCTATAGCGGGGGAGGAGAGACCCAGTACTTC	CASSPTYSGGGETQYF
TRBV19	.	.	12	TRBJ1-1	TGTGCCAGTAAGTGGGGACGCGGTGCAGCTTTCTTT	CASKWGRGAAFF
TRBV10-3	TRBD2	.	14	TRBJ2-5	TGTGCCATCAGTGGACTAGCGGGGGGGGAGACCCAGTACTTC	CAISGLAGGETQYF
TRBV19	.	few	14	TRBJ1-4	TGTGCCAGCAAACGCCGGGAGGCTAATGAAAAACTGTTTTTT	CASKRREANEKLFF
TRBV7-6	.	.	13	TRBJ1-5	TGTGCCAGCAGCTTAGGGCAGGGTCAGCACCAGCATTTT	CASSLGQGQHQHF